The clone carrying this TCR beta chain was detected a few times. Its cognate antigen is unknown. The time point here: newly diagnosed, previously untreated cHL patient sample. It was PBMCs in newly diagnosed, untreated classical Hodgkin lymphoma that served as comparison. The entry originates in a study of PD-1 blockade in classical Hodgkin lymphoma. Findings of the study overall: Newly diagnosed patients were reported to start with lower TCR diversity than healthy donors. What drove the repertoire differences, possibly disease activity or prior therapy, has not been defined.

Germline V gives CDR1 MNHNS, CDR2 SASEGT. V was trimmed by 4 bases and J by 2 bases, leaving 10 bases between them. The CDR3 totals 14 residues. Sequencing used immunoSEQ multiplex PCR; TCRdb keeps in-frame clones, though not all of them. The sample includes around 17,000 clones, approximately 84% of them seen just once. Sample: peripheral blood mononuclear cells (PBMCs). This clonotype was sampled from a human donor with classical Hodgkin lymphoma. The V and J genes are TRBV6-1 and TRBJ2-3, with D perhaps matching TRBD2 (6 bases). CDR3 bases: TGTGCCAGCAGTGGGGGACTTCCCACAGATACGCAGTATTTT. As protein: CASSGGLPTDTQYF.